A selection of T cell receptor beta chains follows, all from one sample in a study of T cells in Graves' hyperthyroidism and ophthalmopathy. TCRdb reanalysed the multiplex PCR reads using MiXCR and keeps one entry per CDR3 protein. The sample has around 380,000 distinct CDR3 sequences, less than 15% seen once; the top ten hold less than 25%. The sequencing input was blood. The receptors were gathered from a young man with Graves' hyperthyroidism that later progressed to Graves' ophthalmopathy. Each CDR3 is given with its conserved first and last residue. Each record gives: D gene, V gene, clone size, J gene, CDR3 protein, CDR3 DNA. A D gene is named only where the DNA matches it firmly. Clone size is shown for a subset of rows, as once, few, many or a class of expanded clone.

>.|TRBV28|many|TRBJ1-5
CASSLRGRRDQPQHF
TGTGCCAGCAGTTTGCGGGGGCGCCGGGATCAGCCCCAGCATTTT
>.|TRBV20-1|many|TRBJ2-7
CSARAELSYEQYF
TGCAGTGCTAGAGCTGAGCTTTCCTACGAGCAGTACTTC
>.|TRBV19|.|TRBJ1-2
CASMGLWGYTF
TGTGCCAGTATGGGACTATGGGGCTACACCTTC
>.|TRBV4-1|few|TRBJ1-1
CASSQDVGNTEAFF
TGCGCCAGCAGCCAAGATGTGGGGAACACTGAAGCTTTCTTT
>TRBD1|TRBV7-9|many|TRBJ2-7
CASSLVTGQGAKYEQYF
TGTGCCAGCAGCTTAGTCACCGGACAGGGGGCGAAATACGAGCAGTACTTC
>.|TRBV2|few|TRBJ1-2
CASSLMASLNYGYTF
TGTGCCAGCAGTTTGATGGCCAGCTTAAACTATGGCTACACCTTC
>.|TRBV18|few|TRBJ2-3
CASSPNTPSSTDTQYF
TGTGCCAGCTCACCAAATACCCCTTCTAGCACAGATACGCAGTATTTT
>.|TRBV28|.|TRBJ2-1
CASSRAGSSYNEQFF
TGTGCCAGCAGCCGAGCGGGCAGCTCCTACAATGAGCAGTTCTTC
>TRBD2|TRBV5-8|.|TRBJ2-3
CASSYGGLTGDTQYF
TGTGCCAGCAGCTACGGGGGGTTAACCGGAGATACGCAGTATTTT
>.|TRBV5-1|many|TRBJ2-1
CASSLDYNEQFF
TGCGCCAGCAGCTTGGACTACAATGAGCAGTTCTTC
>.|TRBV5-8|many|TRBJ1-2
CASSFPGSGTNYGYTF
TGTGCCAGCAGCTTTCCAGGTTCGGGTACTAACTATGGCTACACCTTC
>.|TRBV20-1|.|TRBJ1-5
CSASGTVLIEPQHF
TGCAGTGCTAGTGGAACAGTCCTCATCGAGCCCCAGCATTTT
>TRBD1|TRBV6-5|many|TRBJ2-7
CASSSPGQVIYEQYF
TGTGCCAGCAGTTCCCCGGGACAGGTTATTTACGAGCAGTACTTC
>TRBD1|TRBV7-9|.|TRBJ1-3
CASSLSGTDGNTIYF
TGTGCCAGCAGCCTATCCGGGACAGATGGAAACACCATATATTTT
>.|TRBV28|.|TRBJ2-3
CASSVAITDTQYF
TGTGCCAGCAGTGTCGCAATCACAGATACGCAGTATTTT
>TRBD2|TRBV3-1|few|TRBJ2-4
CASSLLAAAKNIQYF
TGTGCCAGCAGCCTCCTAGCGGCAGCCAAAAACATTCAGTACTTC
>.|TRBV5-1|few|TRBJ2-7
CASSIFQGHEQYF
TGCGCCAGCAGCATATTCCAGGGGCACGAGCAGTACTTC
>TRBD2|TRBV9|.|TRBJ2-3
CASSVDMAGGTPRQYF
TGTGCCAGCAGCGTAGATATGGCGGGGGGAACTCCAAGGCAGTATTTT
>.|TRBV7-2|many|TRBJ1-3
CASSLPLRPGNTIYF
TGTGCCAGCAGCTTACCTCTTCGGCCGGGAAACACCATATATTTT
>.|TRBV7-2|.|TRBJ1-6
CASGGSYSPLHF
TGTGCCAGCGGGGGCAGCTATTCACCCCTCCACTTT
>TRBD1|TRBV20-1|many|TRBJ1-6
CSALGDRDNSPLHF
TGCAGTGCCCTGGGGGACAGGGATAATTCACCCCTCCACTTT
>.|TRBV20-1|few|TRBJ1-1
CSSHLWGTGTEAFF
TGCAGTTCCCACTTGTGGGGGACGGGGACTGAAGCTTTCTTT
>.|TRBV19|many|TRBJ2-5
CASSIGGGQETQYF
TGTGCCAGTAGTATAGGAGGCGGCCAAGAGACCCAGTACTTC
>.|TRBV13|few|TRBJ2-1
CASSFRLHSYNEQFF
TGTGCCAGCAGCTTTCGATTGCACTCCTACAATGAGCAGTTCTTC